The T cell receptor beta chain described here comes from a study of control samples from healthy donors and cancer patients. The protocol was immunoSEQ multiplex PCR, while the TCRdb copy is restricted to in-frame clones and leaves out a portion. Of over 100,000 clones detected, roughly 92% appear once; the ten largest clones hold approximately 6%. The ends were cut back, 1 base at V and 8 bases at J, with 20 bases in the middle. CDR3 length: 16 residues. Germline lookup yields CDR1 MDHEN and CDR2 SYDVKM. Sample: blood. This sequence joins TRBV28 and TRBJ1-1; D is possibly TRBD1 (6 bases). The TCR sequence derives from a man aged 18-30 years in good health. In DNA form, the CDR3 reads TGTGCCAGCAGTTTATATAAGCGCGGGGGGCTAAAGGAAGCTTTCTTT. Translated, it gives CASSLYKRGGLKEAFF. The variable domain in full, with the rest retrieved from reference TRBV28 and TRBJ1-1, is DVKVTQSSRYLVKRTGEKVFLECVQDMDHENMFWYRQDPGLGLRLIYFSYDVKMKEKGDIPEGYSVSREKKERFSLILESASTNQTSMYLCASSLYKRGGLKEAFFGQGTRLTVV.